One sample yielded the 17 T cell receptor beta chains listed below, sequenced in a study of persistence of HIV-infected CD4 T cells. Sequencing used immunoSEQ version 4 in survey mode. Sequencing was performed with immunoSEQ multiplex PCR; in TCRdb, only in-frame clones are kept and a portion is missing. Of 25,000 to 35,000 clones listed, approximately 80% are singletons. Cells were stimulated with CMV-infected fibroblast lysates at approximately 10 ug/mL. CD40L/CD69 double-negative CD45RO-high memory CD4+ T cells were collected. Antigens of these TCRs are unknown. Specimen: CD4+ T cells sorted from PBMCs after approximately 20-hour stimulation, collected from a patient who received antiretroviral therapy. These receptors were obtained from an adult woman with HIV who was CMV-seropositive.

V gene TRBV19 combines with J gene TRBJ2-3; 10 bases are a match to TRBD2. With 5 bases clipped from V and 2 bases from J, the junction kept 7 bases outside the gene matches. This CDR3 spans 16 amino acids. CDR1 and CDR2 from the germline V gene are LNHDA and SQIVND (reference sequence). The DNA of the CDR3 is TGTGCCAGTAGTCTCACTAGCGGGGTGATCACAGATACGCAGTATTTT. Translated: CASSLTSGVITDTQYF.

This chain joins TRBV2 and TRBJ1-2, with D hard to call. Deletions cut 4 bases from V and 1 base from J, with 19 bases between. The CDR3 runs to 17 residues. Germline CDR1 and CDR2: SNHLY and FYNNEI. CDR3 DNA sequence: TGTGCCAGCAGTGCAGTCTCCCGGACGGATCTTAACTATGGCTACACCTTC. The encoded protein is CASSAVSRTDLNYGYTF.

The gene calls are TRBV16 and TRBJ1-2; no clear D gene. CDR3 length: 15 residues. Trimming stripped 0 bases from V and 6 bases from J, with 14 bases between. Germline CDR1 is KGHSY and CDR2 is FQNENV. The CDR3 DNA reads TGTGCCAGCAGCCAATCGATTAACAGACGGCATGGCTACACCTTC. It translates to CASSQSINRRHGYTF.

The V call is TRBV5-5, the J call TRBJ1-5, with 11 positions matching TRBD1. There are 16 residues in the CDR3. After removal of 4 bases from V and 7 bases from J, the junction contained 10 bases not matched to a gene. Germline V gene sequence: CDR1 SGHKS, CDR2 YYEKEE (reference sequence). The CDR3 DNA reads as TGTGCCAGCAGCCGGCAGGCGGGACAGGGGGGCCAGCCCCAGCATTTT. Protein: CASSRQAGQGGQPQHF.

The chain uses TRBV4-2 and TRBJ1-3, with 9 bases that match TRBD1. Germline lookup yields CDR1 LGHNA and CDR2 YNFKEQ. J was trimmed by 4 bases and V by 4 bases; bases with no gene match: 14. The CDR3 extends over 18 amino acids. CDR3 in amino acids: CASSRGGGGTGPGNTIYF. In nucleotides, the CDR3 is TGTGCCAGCAGCCGGGGGGGCGGCGGGACAGGGCCCGGAAACACCATATATTTT.

This clone was seen just once. J is TRBJ2-1 and V is TRBV9, with 15 positions matching TRBD2. This CDR3 is 15 amino acids long. After removal of 5 bases from V and 10 bases from J, the junction contained 7 bases not matched to a gene. Looked up from germline, CDR1 is SGDLS and CDR2 is YYNGEE. The CDR3 nucleotides are TGTGCCAGCAGGCCGGGACTAGCGGGGGGAGGAGAGCAGTTCTTC. Translation: CASRPGLAGGGEQFF.

The V gene is TRBV10-1, the J gene TRBJ1-1; possible D gene TRBD1, 6 bases. The CDR3 spans 12 residues. Trimming left V 2 bases short and J 8 bases short, with 9 bases between. Germline values: CDR1 WNHNN, CDR2 SYGVQD (reference sequence). The CDR3 DNA follows: TGCGCCAGCAGTGAGCCGGGGGCGGAAGCTTTCTTT. This gives the protein CASSEPGAEAFF.

The chain joins TRBV3-1 (or the pseudogene TRBV3-2) to TRBJ2-5; D ambiguous. The CDR3 runs to 14 residues. Germline assignment: CDR1 LGHDT and CDR2 YNNKEL (reference sequence). Trimming stripped 0 bases from V and 5 bases from J, with 10 bases between. Here the CDR3 reads CASSQDRRAETQYF. CDR3 in DNA: TGTGCCAGCAGCCAAGATCGAAGAGCCGAGACCCAGTACTTC.

The chain is built from TRBV24-1 and TRBJ2-5; the D gene is possibly TRBD2 (5 bases). CDR3 length equals 15 residues. Trimming removed 2 bases at V and 5 bases at J, with 14 bases between. Germline loops: CDR1 KGHDR, CDR2 SFDVKD. The CDR3 reads CATSDWAGKEETQYF. CDR3 bases: TGTGCCACCAGTGATTGGGCGGGTAAGGAGGAGACCCAGTACTTC.

The chain couples TRBV2 to TRBJ2-2, with no clear D. The CDR3 runs 15 residues. Germline CDR1 SNHLY, CDR2 FYNNEI. The V end was cut by 7 bases, the J end by 0 bases, with 12 bases between. This chain's CDR3 is CASTLDEANTGELFF. CDR3 in DNA: TGTGCCAGCACCCTGGACGAAGCGAACACCGGGGAGCTGTTTTTT.

A note on this clone: Other nucleotide sequences from this sample produce the same CDR3. V gene TRBV2 combines with J gene TRBJ2-7, with 8 bases identical to TRBD1. The CDR3 sequence is 14 residues long. CDR1 and CDR2 from the germline V gene are SNHLY and FYNNEI. The junction had 10 bases not matched to a gene; V was cut back by 6 bases and J by 6 bases. The CDR3 DNA reads as TGTGCCAGCAGCCGTGACAGGGGAGTAGCCGAGCAGTACGTC. This sequence encodes CASSRDRGVAEQYV.

The chain carries TRBV15 and TRBJ1-3; D is undetermined. V was pared by 0 bases and J by 0 bases, with 6 bases between. The CDR3 runs 15 residues. Germline loops: CDR1 LNHNV, CDR2 YYDKDF (reference sequence). In DNA form, the CDR3 reads TGTGCCACCAGCAGAGATCCGAACTCTGGAAACACCATATATTTT. Translating it yields CATSRDPNSGNTIYF.

The gene calls are TRBV15 and TRBJ2-7, with D tentatively TRBD1 or TRBD2 (5 bases each). This CDR3 region has 12 residues. Trimming left V 3 bases short and J 7 bases short, with 10 bases between. Germline CDR1 reads LNHNV; CDR2 reads YYDKDF (reference sequence). CDR3 nucleotides: TGTGCCACCAGCAGGGGACCGGTTGAGCAGTACTTC. Translating gives CATSRGPVEQYF.

The gene calls are TRBV7-9 and TRBJ1-2; D is ambiguous. This CDR3 contains 14 residues. The V end lost 1 base, the J end lost 2 bases, and 8 bases lay between the germline ends. Germline V lookup: CDR1 SEHNR, CDR2 FQNEAQ (reference sequence). The CDR3 loop reads CASSLGGPNYGYTF. CDR3 DNA: TGTGCCAGCAGCTTAGGGGGTCCGAACTATGGCTACACCTTC.

This clone was counted only a few times. The genes are TRBV6-1 and TRBJ1-5; D call uncertain. Deletions cut 1 base from V and 0 bases from J, with 7 bases between. The CDR3 is 15 amino acids. Per germline, CDR1 MNHNS and CDR2 SASEGT. DNA for the CDR3: TGTGCCAGCAGTGAAGGCTCGTCTAGCAATCAGCCCCAGCATTTT. Protein: CASSEGSSSNQPQHF.

This chain joins TRBV7-3 and TRBJ1-3; no clear D gene. Trimming took 0 bases from V and 3 from J, leaving 9 bases between them. The CDR3 loop spans 15 amino acids. Germline loops: CDR1 SGHTA, CDR2 FQGTGA. Written as DNA, the CDR3 is TGTGCCAGCAGCTTAACATCCGGACTTGGAAACACCATATATTTT. Residues: CASSLTSGLGNTIYF. Together with reference TRBV7-3 and TRBJ1-3, the CDR3 gives the full variable domain: GAGVSQTPSNKVTEKGKYVELRCDPISGHTALYWYRQSLGQGPEFLIYFQGTGAADDSGLPNDRFFAVRPEGSVSTLKIQRTERGDSAVYLCASSLTSGLGNTIYFGEGSWLTVV.

The chain recombines TRBV30 with TRBJ2-6; D might be TRBD1 (5 bases). The CDR3 sequence is 15 residues long. Germline V gives CDR1 GTSNPN, CDR2 SVGIG (reference sequence). The V end was cut by 7 bases, the J end by 0 bases, with 13 bases between. The CDR3: CASIRGNSGANVLTF. DNA for the CDR3: TGTGCCTCCATAAGGGGCAACTCTGGGGCCAACGTCCTGACTTTC.